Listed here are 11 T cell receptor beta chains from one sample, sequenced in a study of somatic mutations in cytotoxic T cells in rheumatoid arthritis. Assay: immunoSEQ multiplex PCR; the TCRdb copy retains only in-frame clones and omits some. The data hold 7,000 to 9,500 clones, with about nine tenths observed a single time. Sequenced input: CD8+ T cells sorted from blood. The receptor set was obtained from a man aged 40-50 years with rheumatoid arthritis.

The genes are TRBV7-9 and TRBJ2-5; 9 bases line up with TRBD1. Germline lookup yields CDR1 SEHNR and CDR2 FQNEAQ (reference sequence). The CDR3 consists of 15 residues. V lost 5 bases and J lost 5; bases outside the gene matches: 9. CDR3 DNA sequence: TGTGCCAGCAGCCTGGACAGGGGCCCCAGGGAGACCCAGTACTTC. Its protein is CASSLDRGPRETQYF. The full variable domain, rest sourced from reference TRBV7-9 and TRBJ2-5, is DTGVSQNPRHKITKRGQNVTFRCDPISEHNRLYWYRQTLGQGPEFLTYFQNEAQLEKSRLLSDRFSAERPKGSFSTLEIQRTEQGDSAMYLCASSLDRGPRETQYFGPGTRLLVL.

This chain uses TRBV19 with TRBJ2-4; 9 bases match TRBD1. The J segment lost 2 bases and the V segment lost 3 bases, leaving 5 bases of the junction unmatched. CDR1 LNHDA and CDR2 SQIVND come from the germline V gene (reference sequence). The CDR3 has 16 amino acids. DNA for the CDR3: TGTGCCAGTAGTATCGGGACAGGGTCAACCAAAAACATTCAGTACTTC. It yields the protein CASSIGTGSTKNIQYF.

The CDR3 sequence: CASSFGGAIAFF. The CDR3 nucleotides are TGTGCCAGCAGCTTTGGGGGGGCGATAGCTTTCTTT. J is TRBJ1-1 and V is TRBV11-2; TRBD1 is a possible D gene (6 bases). Per germline, CDR1 SGHAT and CDR2 FQNNGV. This CDR3 region has 12 residues. The germline V and J ends were trimmed by 3 bases and 10 bases, with 12 bases remaining between them.

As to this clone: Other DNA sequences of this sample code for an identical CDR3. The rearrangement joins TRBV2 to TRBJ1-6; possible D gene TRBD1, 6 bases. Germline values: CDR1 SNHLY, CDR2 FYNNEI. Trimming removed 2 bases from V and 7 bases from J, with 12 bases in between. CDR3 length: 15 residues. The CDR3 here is CASSEPRDTNSPLHF. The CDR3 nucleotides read TGTGCCAGCAGTGAACCCCGGGACACCAATTCACCCCTCCACTTT.

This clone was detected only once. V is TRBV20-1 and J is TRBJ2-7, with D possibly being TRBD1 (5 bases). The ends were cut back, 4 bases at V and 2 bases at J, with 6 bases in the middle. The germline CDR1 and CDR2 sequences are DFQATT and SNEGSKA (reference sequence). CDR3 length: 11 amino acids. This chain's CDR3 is CSATDTYEQYV. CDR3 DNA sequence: TGCAGTGCTACGGACACCTACGAGCAGTACGTC.

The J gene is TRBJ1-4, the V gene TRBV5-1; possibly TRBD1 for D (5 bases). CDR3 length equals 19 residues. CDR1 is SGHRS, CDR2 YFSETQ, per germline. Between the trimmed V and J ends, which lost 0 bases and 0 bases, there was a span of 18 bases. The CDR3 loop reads CASSLGPDPQGATNEKLFF. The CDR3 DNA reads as TGCGCCAGCAGCTTGGGCCCCGACCCACAAGGGGCAACTAATGAAAAACTGTTTTTT.

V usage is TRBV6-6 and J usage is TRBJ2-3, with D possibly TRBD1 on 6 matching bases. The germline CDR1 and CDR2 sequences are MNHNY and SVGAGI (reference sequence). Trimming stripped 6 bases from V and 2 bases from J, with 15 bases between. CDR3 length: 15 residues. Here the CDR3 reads CASRRRDTHTDTQYF. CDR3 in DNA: TGTGCCAGCAGACGCCGGGACACCCACACAGATACGCAGTATTTT.

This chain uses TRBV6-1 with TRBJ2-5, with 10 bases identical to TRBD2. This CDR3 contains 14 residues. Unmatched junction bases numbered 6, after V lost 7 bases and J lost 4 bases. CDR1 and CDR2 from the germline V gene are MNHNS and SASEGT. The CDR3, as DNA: TGTGCCAGCACCTATAGCGGGGGGTTAGAGACCCAGTACTTC. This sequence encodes CASTYSGGLETQYF.

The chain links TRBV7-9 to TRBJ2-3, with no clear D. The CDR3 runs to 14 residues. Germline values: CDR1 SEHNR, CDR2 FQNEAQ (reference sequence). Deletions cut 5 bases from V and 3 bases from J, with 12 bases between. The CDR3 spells CASSTSTETDTQYF. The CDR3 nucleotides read TGTGCCAGCAGCACATCTACAGAGACAGATACGCAGTATTTT.

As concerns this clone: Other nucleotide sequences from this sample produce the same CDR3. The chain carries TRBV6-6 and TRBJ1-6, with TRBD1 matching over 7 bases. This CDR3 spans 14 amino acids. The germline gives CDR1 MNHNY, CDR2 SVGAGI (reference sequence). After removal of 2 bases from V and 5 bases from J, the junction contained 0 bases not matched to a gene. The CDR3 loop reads CASSYDRDNSPLHF. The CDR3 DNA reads TGTGCCAGCAGTTACGACAGGGATAATTCACCCCTCCACTTT.

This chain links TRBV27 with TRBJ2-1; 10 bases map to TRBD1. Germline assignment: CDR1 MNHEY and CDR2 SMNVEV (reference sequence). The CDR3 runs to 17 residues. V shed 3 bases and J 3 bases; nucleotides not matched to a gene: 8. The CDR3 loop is CASSFKTGTGVYNEQFF. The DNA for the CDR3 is TGTGCCAGCAGTTTCAAAACCGGGACAGGGGTCTACAATGAGCAGTTCTTC.